What follows is one T cell receptor beta chain and its context. TCRdb's table, derived via immunoSEQ multiplex PCR, lists solely in-frame clones and lacks some. The table lists some 120,000 clones, approximately 78% of them singletons. These data originate in a study of blood T cell repertoires in COVID-19. About the study: In each case, the material was cDNA or gDNA derived from T cells, B-cell-depleted T cells, or PBMCs.

CDR3 length equals 14 residues. CDR1 KGHSH and CDR2 LQKENI come from the germline V gene. Trimming stripped 3 bases from V and 4 bases from J, with 12 bases between. V and J are TRBV18 and TRBJ1-2, with D unresolved. The sequenced sample consisted of peripheral blood. This sequence originates from a man between 65 and 85 years old with acute or convalescent COVID-19. The CDR3 reads CASSPLYETYGYTF. The CDR3 region has the DNA TGTGCCAGCTCACCCCTATATGAAACCTATGGCTACACCTTC.